This T cell receptor beta chain was captured in a study of vaccination and CD4 T cells after COVID-19. Whole-study findings and limits: The study found median SARS-CoV-2-reactive clonotypes rising from approximately 21 to 40, not significantly.

The Oncomine TCR Beta short-read assay sequenced DNA from cultured CD4+ T cells. From CD4+ T cells that had been cultured, genomic DNA was extracted. TCRdb analysed the PCR reads with MiXCR anew, one entry per CDR3 protein. This sample has 16,000 or so distinct CDR3 sequences; about half occur once, and the top ten carry less than 15%. The treatment denotes: roughly 11-day PBMC culture with coronavirus spike peptide pools or control peptides (ViraFEST assay). The authors cultured approximately 2 million PBMCs per well with 7.5 to 10 IU/ml IL-2 and 10 ug/ml peptide pools. The V gene lost 0 bases and the J gene lost 3 bases, with 4 bases spanning the gap. CDR3 length: 14 amino acids. Germline V gene sequence: CDR1 SGHNT, CDR2 YYREEE (reference sequence). This clonotype was recorded a few times. Its antigen remains unknown.

Material: CD4+ T cells from blood, cultured in vitro. The chain is built from TRBV5-4 and TRBJ1-6; D gene unclear. The clonotype was recovered from a human donor who had recovered from COVID-19. This CDR3 is CASSLERYNSPLHF. CDR3 in DNA: TGTGCCAGCAGCTTGGAGCGCTATAATTCACCCCTCCACTTT.